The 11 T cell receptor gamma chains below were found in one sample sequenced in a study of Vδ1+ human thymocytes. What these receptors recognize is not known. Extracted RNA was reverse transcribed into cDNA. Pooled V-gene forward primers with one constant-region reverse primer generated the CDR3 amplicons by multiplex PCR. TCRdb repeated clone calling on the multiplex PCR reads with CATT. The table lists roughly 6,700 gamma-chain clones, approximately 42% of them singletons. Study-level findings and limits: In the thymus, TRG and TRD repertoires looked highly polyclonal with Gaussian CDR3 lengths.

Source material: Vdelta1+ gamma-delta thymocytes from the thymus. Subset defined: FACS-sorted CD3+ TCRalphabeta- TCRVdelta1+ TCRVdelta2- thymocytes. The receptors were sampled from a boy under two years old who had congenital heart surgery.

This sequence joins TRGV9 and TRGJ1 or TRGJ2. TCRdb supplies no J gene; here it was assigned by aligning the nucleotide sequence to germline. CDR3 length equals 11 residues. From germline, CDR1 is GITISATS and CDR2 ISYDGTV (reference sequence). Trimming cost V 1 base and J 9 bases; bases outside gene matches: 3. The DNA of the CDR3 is TGTGCCTTGTGGGAGGTCTCTAAGAAACTCTTT. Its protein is CALWEVSKKLF.

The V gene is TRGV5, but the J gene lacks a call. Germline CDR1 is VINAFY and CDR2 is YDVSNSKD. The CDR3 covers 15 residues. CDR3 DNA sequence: TGTGCCACCTGGGACAGGCCTGGTAGTGATTGGATCAGGACGTTT. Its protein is CATWDRPGSDWIRTF.

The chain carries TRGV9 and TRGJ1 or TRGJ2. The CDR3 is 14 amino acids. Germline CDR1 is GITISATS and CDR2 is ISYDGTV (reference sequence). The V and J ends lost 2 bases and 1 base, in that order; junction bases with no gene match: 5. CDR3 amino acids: CALWEDVNYYKKLF. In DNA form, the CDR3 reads TGTGCCTTGTGGGAGGATGTCAATTATTATAAGAAACTCTTT.

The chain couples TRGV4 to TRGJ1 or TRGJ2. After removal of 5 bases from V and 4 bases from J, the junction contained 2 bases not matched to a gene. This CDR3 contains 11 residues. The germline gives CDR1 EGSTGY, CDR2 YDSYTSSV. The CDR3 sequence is CATWVYYKKLF. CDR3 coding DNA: TGTGCCACCTGGGTATATTATAAGAAACTCTTT.

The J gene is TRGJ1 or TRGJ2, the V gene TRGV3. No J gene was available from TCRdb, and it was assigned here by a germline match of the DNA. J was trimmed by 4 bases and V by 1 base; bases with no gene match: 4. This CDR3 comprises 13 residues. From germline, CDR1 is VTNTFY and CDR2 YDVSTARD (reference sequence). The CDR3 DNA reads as TGTGCCACCTGGGACAGCCGATATTATAAGAAACTCTTT. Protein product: CATWDSRYYKKLF.

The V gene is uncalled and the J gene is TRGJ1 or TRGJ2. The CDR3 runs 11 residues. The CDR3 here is CATFDRPKKLF. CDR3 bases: TGTGCCACCTTTGACAGGCCAAAGAAACTCTTT.

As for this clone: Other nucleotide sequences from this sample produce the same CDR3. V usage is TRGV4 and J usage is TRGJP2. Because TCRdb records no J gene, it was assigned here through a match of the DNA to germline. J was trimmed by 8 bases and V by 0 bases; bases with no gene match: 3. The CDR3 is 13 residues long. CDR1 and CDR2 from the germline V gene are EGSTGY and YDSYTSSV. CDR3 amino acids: CATWDGRDWIKTF. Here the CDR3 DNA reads TGTGCCACCTGGGATGGGCGCGATTGGATCAAGACGTTT.

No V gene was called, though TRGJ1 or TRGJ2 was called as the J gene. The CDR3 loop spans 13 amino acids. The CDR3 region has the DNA TGTGCCTCGTGGGACCTCCGTTATTATAAGAAACTCTTT. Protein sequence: CASWDLRYYKKLF.

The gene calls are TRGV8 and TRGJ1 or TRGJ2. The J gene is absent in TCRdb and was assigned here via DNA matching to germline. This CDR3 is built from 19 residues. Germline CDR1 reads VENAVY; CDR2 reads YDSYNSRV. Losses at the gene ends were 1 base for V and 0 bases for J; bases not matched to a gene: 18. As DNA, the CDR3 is TGTGCCACCTGGGATAGACAAGGAAGAGGAAGGACGAATTATTATAAGAAACTCTTT. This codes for CATWDRQGRGRTNYYKKLF.

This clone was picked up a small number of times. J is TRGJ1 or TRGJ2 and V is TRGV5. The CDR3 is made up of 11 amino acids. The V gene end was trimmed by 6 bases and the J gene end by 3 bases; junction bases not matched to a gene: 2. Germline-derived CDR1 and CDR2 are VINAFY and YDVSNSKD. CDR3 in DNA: TGTGCCACCTGGATTTATTATAAGAAACTCTTT. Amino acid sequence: CATWIYYKKLF.

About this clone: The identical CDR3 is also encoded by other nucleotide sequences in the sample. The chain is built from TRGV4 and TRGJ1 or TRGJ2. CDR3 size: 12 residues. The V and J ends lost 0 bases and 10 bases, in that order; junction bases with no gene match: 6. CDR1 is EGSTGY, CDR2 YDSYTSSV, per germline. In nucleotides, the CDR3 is TGTGCCACCTGGGATGGGCTGGGCAAGAAACTCTTT. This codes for CATWDGLGKKLF.